This passage covers 8 T cell receptor beta chains from one sample sequenced in a study of blood T cell repertoires in COVID-19. Data came from immunoSEQ multiplex PCR; TCRdb stores just in-frame clones and leaves some out. The sample contains 95,000 to 150,000 clones, around 87% of which appear only once. The sample comprised peripheral blood. The receptors were gathered from a woman in her seventies with acute or convalescent COVID-19.

This sequence joins TRBV5-4 and TRBJ1-1, with 8 bases fitting TRBD1. The germline gives CDR1 SGHNT, CDR2 YYREEE (reference sequence). This CDR3 has 16 residues. The V and J ends lost 4 bases and 1 base, in that order; junction bases with no gene match: 9. CDR3 amino acids: CASSPTGARGNTEAFF. The CDR3 region has the DNA TGTGCCAGCAGCCCGACAGGGGCCCGGGGGAACACTGAAGCTTTCTTT.

The chain recombines TRBV10-1 with TRBJ1-2; D is unresolved. V lost 6 bases and J 0 bases, leaving 14 bases between the germline ends. Per germline, CDR1 WNHNN and CDR2 SYGVQD (reference sequence). The CDR3 consists of 15 residues. The CDR3 loop is CASSLPDSSNYGYTF. DNA for the CDR3: TGCGCCAGCAGCTTACCTGACTCGTCTAACTATGGCTACACCTTC.

The J gene is TRBJ2-5, the V gene TRBV5-1, with TRBD1 identical over 9 bases. Germline assignment: CDR1 SGHRS and CDR2 YFSETQ. There are 14 residues in the CDR3. V dropped 2 bases and J dropped 5; count of bases not matched to a gene: 4. CDR3 coding DNA: TGCGCCAGCAGCTTCGGGACAGGGAGGGAGACCCAGTACTTC. It is translated as CASSFGTGRETQYF.

The chain is built from TRBV3-1 (or the pseudogene TRBV3-2) and TRBJ1-2, with D possibly being TRBD1 (6 bases). V dropped 3 bases and J dropped 3 bases, with 11 bases sitting between them. Looked up from germline, CDR1 is LGHDT and CDR2 is YNNKEL (reference sequence). The CDR3 loop spans 14 amino acids. The CDR3 DNA follows: TGTGCCAGCAGCCACCTACAGGGATACTATGGCTACACCTTC. It is translated as CASSHLQGYYGYTF.

The J gene is TRBJ2-1, the V gene TRBV11-3, with 12 positions matching TRBD2. This CDR3 is built from 15 residues. J lost 4 bases, V lost 5 bases, and 3 bases had no gene match. Germline-derived CDR1 and CDR2 are SGHNT and YENEEA. The CDR3 loop is CASSTLAGGYNEQFF. The CDR3 DNA reads TGTGCCAGCAGCACTCTAGCGGGGGGGTACAATGAGCAGTTCTTC.

This chain links TRBV9 with TRBJ2-1; 13 nucleotides align to TRBD2. Per germline, CDR1 SGDLS and CDR2 YYNGEE. The CDR3 extends over 18 amino acids. V dropped 4 bases and J dropped 6; count of bases not matched to a gene: 13. CDR3 protein: CASSPPTSGGRFVNEQFF. For the CDR3, the DNA is TGTGCCAGCAGCCCTCCGACTAGCGGGGGGCGTTTTGTCAATGAGCAGTTCTTC.

The chain joins TRBV6-5 to TRBJ1-2; D may be TRBD1 (5 bases). The ends were cut back, 7 bases at V and 4 bases at J, with 13 bases in the middle. CDR1 and CDR2 from the germline V gene are MNHEY and SVGAGI. This CDR3 has 13 residues. The CDR3 bases are TGTGCCAGCACCCTTGGACAACGCTATGGCTACACCTTC. Its translation: CASTLGQRYGYTF.

The CDR3 bases are TGTGCCAGCAGTTTACGGGGGAATCAGCCCCAGCATTTT. Translation: CASSLRGNQPQHF. The V and J genes are TRBV27 and TRBJ1-5; TRBD1 might be the D (5 bases). This CDR3 has 13 amino acids. CDR1 is MNHEY and CDR2 is SMNVEV in the germline V gene (reference sequence). Trimming stripped 2 bases from V and 4 bases from J, with 6 bases between.